This is a list of T cell receptor beta chains from one sample in a study of shared clonotypes between healthy human individuals. Produced via immunoSEQ multiplex PCR; TCRdb's table is partial and in-frame only. The sample yields 2 million to 2.5 million clones, 93% seen once. Sequenced input: naive CD4+ T cells from PBMCs. These receptors were collected from a man between 18 and 29 years old in good health. Some clones in this sample may be carry-over from other donors' samples. CDR3s include the opening cysteine and the closing phenylalanine or tryptophan. D genes are given only for firm matches. Rows give clone size only sometimes, using once, few, many, or a class for an expanded clone.

>.|.|TRBV5-4|TRBJ2-3
CASSLGASSTDTQYF
TGTGCCAGCAGCTTGGGAGCCTCTAGCACAGATACGCAGTATTTT
>TRBD1|.|TRBV10-3|TRBJ2-5
CAISDTGEFQETQYF
TGTGCCATCAGTGATACAGGGGAATTCCAAGAGACCCAGTACTTC
>TRBD2|.|TRBV9|TRBJ2-5
CASSLEGLAGEETQYF
TGTGCCAGCAGCCTAGAGGGACTAGCGGGAGAGGAGACCCAGTACTTC
>TRBD1|.|TRBV10-1|TRBJ2-1
CAETPGGCGVWVNEQFF
TGCGCCGAAACACCAGGGGGCTGCGGGGTCTGGGTCAATGAGCAGTTCTTC
>.|.|TRBV11-2|TRBJ1-1
CASSHPPGRGNTEAFF
TGTGCCAGCAGCCATCCCCCGGGACGAGGGAACACTGAAGCTTTCTTT
>.|.|TRBV6-5|TRBJ2-5
CASSYPSSETQYF
TGTGCCAGCAGTTACCCTTCCTCCGAGACCCAGTACTTC
>.|.|TRBV29-1|TRBJ2-5
CSATPGETQYF
TGCAGCGCGACCCCCGGAGAGACCCAGTACTTC
>.|.|TRBV7-3|TRBJ2-2
CASSPTSGELFF
TGTGCCAGCAGCCCCACCTCTGGGGAGCTGTTTTTT
>.|.|TRBV4-2|TRBJ2-4
CASSQDPDAAKNIQYF
TGTGCCAGCAGCCAAGATCCGGACGCGGCCAAAAACATTCAGTACTTC
>.|.|TRBV5-8|TRBJ1-4
CASSRTGAGTNEKLFF
TGTGCCAGCAGCCGAACGGGGGCTGGGACTAATGAAAAACTGTTTTTT
>.|.|TRBV28|TRBJ2-3
CASSGVTDTQYF
TGTGCCAGTAGCGGAGTCACAGATACGCAGTATTTT
>TRBD2|.|TRBV27|TRBJ2-7
CASSLSAGRAGYEQYF
TGTGCCAGCAGTTTATCTGCCGGGAGGGCTGGCTACGAGCAGTACTTC
>.|once|TRBV6-5|TRBJ1-5
CASSYRQGYQPQHF
TGTGCCAGCAGTTACCGCCAGGGGTATCAGCCCCAGCATTTT
>.|few|TRBV15|TRBJ2-1
CATSRGRGGGSYNEQFF
TGTGCCACCAGCAGGGGGCGTGGAGGTGGCTCCTACAATGAGCAGTTCTTC
>.|.|TRBV7-2|TRBJ2-7
CASSPGTVSYEQYF
TGTGCCAGCAGCCCCGGGACCGTCTCCTACGAGCAGTACTTC
>TRBD1|.|TRBV19|TRBJ2-7
CASSADRGLSYEQYF
TGTGCCAGTAGTGCGGACAGGGGGCTCTCCTACGAGCAGTACTTC
>.|.|TRBV9|TRBJ2-3
CASSVELVLDTQYF
TGTGCCAGCAGCGTAGAGTTGGTACTGGATACGCAGTATTTT
>TRBD1|.|TRBV9|TRBJ1-1
CASSERQGMNIEAFF
TGTGCCAGCAGCGAACGACAGGGAATGAACATTGAAGCTTTCTTT
>.|.|TRBV27|TRBJ1-4
CATGGPADEKLFF
TGTGCCACCGGGGGACCGGCGGATGAAAAACTGTTTTTT
>.|.|TRBV20-1|TRBJ2-5
CSAGGVHF
TGCAGTGCTGGAGGGGTACACTTC
>.|.|TRBV4-2|TRBJ1-5
CASSQERLSNQPQHF
TGTGCCAGCAGCCAAGAACGTCTTAGCAATCAGCCCCAGCATTTT
>.|.|TRBV4-2|TRBJ2-1
CASSQDRPQAWQSSYNEQFF
TGTGCCAGCAGCCAAGATCGCCCCCAAGCGTGGCAGAGCTCCTACAATGAGCAGTTCTTC
>.|.|TRBV20-1|TRBJ2-7
CSAQRRGEQYF
TGCAGTGCTCAGAGAAGGGGCGAGCAGTACTTC
>.|few|TRBV9|TRBJ2-1
CASSVGETYNEQFF
TGTGCCAGCAGTGTTGGGGAAACCTACAATGAGCAGTTCTTC
>.|.|TRBV6-4|TRBJ2-3
CASRLIRKWSTDTQYF
TGTGCCAGCAGGTTGATTAGAAAGTGGAGCACAGATACGCAGTATTTT
>.|.|TRBV30|TRBJ1-6
CAWSYQRGSYNSPLHF
TGTGCCTGGAGCTACCAACGGGGATCCTATAATTCACCCCTCCACTTT
>.|once|TRBV28|TRBJ1-5
CATIDRGNQPQHF
TGTGCCACCATAGACCGGGGCAATCAGCCCCAGCATTTT
>.|.|TRBV29-1|TRBJ2-6
CSVGGNSGANVLTF
TGCAGCGTTGGTGGCAACTCTGGGGCCAACGTCCTGACTTTC
>.|.|TRBV5-8|TRBJ2-4
CASSPDITLAKNIQYF
TGTGCCAGCAGCCCGGACATTACACTAGCCAAAAACATTCAGTACTTC
>.|.|TRBV6-6|TRBJ1-2
CASSPRAGSYGYTF
TGTGCCAGCAGTCCCAGGGCAGGATCATATGGCTACACCTTC
>.|.|TRBV30|TRBJ1-1
CAWSVLHLNTEAFF
TGTGCCTGGAGTGTACTACACCTGAACACTGAAGCTTTCTTT
>TRBD2|.|TRBV6-6|TRBJ2-7
CASRRGDLGSYEQYF
TGTGCCAGCAGACGGGGGGACCTAGGCTCCTACGAGCAGTACTTC
>TRBD1|.|TRBV10-3|TRBJ2-3
CASRDRGSSDTQYF
TGTGCCAGCCGGGACAGGGGGAGTTCAGATACGCAGTATTTT
>.|.|TRBV12-5|TRBJ1-1
CASGLVEGEAFF
TGTGCTAGTGGTTTAGTAGAAGGGGAGGCTTTCTTT
>.|once|TRBV15|TRBJ2-3
CATSRDLKRPSVDTQYF
TGTGCCACCAGCAGAGATCTGAAGCGGCCCTCGGTAGATACGCAGTATTTT
>TRBD2|.|TRBV5-1|TRBJ2-7
CASSSIKLAGGPYEQYF
TGCGCCAGCAGCTCCATTAAACTAGCGGGAGGTCCCTACGAGCAGTACTTC
>TRBD1|.|TRBV7-2|TRBJ1-1
CASKRRDSPEAFF
TGTGCCAGCAAGAGGAGGGACAGCCCTGAAGCTTTCTTT
>.|.|TRBV7-2|TRBJ2-4
CASSLGRQNIQYF
TGTGCCAGCAGCTTAGGGCGGCAGAACATTCAGTACTTC
>TRBD2|.|TRBV6-5|TRBJ2-7
CASSFSRGAYEQYF
TGTGCCAGCAGTTTCTCGCGGGGGGCCTACGAGCAGTACTTC
>.|.|TRBV27|TRBJ2-3
CASSLLWADTQYF
TGTGCCAGCAGTTTACTGTGGGCAGATACGCAGTATTTT
>.|.|TRBV12-5|TRBJ2-5
CASGRGTPQETQYF
TGTGCTAGTGGTCGAGGGACACCCCAAGAGACCCAGTACTTC
>TRBD1|.|TRBV27|TRBJ2-7
CASSSLDGQARSYEQYF
TGTGCCAGCAGTTCATTAGATGGACAGGCAAGATCCTACGAGCAGTACTTC
>TRBD1|.|TRBV14|TRBJ2-5
CASSRQGAMGETQYF
TGTGCCAGCAGCCGTCAGGGGGCGATGGGGGAGACCCAGTACTTC
>.|.|TRBV18|TRBJ2-3
CASSLRAGGLSTDTQYF
TGTGCCAGCTCACTACGGGCTGGCGGACTTAGCACAGATACGCAGTATTTT
>TRBD1|.|TRBV5-1|TRBJ1-5
CASSLTGDLYNQPQHF
TGCGCCAGCAGCTTGACAGGGGATTTGTACAATCAGCCCCAGCATTTT
>.|.|TRBV30|TRBJ2-5
CAWSLEETQYF
TGTGCCTGGAGTCTAGAAGAGACCCAGTACTTC
>TRBD2|once|TRBV29-1|TRBJ2-3
CSVSSGSKRDTQYF
TGCAGCGTTTCCAGCGGGAGTAAGAGGGATACGCAGTATTTT
>.|.|TRBV7-6|TRBJ2-3
CASSLVTGVDTQYF
TGTGCCAGCAGCTTAGTCACGGGAGTAGATACGCAGTATTTT
>TRBD2|.|TRBV9|TRBJ2-1
CASSVGSSGRSVNEQFF
TGTGCCAGCAGCGTAGGATCAAGCGGGAGGAGCGTAAATGAGCAGTTCTTC
>.|few|TRBV11-3|TRBJ2-3
CASSLGGTDTQYF
TGTGCCAGCAGCTTAGGAGGCACAGATACGCAGTATTTT
>.|.|TRBV5-1|TRBJ2-2
CASSPTSGQAGELFF
TGCGCCAGCAGCCCGACCTCGGGTCAGGCCGGGGAGCTGTTTTTT
>.|.|TRBV9|TRBJ2-3
CASSVYGSYGDTQYF
TGTGCCAGCAGCGTATACGGGAGTTACGGCGATACGCAGTATTTT
>TRBD1|.|TRBV28|TRBJ1-2
CASSGQGAKGNNYGYTF
TGTGCCAGCAGTGGACAGGGGGCTAAAGGGAATAACTATGGCTACACCTTC